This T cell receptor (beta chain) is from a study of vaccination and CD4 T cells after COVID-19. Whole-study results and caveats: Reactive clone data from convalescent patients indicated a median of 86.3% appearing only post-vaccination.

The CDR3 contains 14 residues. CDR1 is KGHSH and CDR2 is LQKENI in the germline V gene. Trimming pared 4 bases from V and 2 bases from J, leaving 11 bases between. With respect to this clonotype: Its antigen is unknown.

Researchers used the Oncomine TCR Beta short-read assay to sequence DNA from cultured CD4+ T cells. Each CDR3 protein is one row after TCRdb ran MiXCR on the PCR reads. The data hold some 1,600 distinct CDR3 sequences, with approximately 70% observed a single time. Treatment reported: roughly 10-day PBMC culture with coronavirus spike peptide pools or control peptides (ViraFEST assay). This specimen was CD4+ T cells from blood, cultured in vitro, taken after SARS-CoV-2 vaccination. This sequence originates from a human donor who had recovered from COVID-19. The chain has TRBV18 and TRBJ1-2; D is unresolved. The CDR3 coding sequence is TGTGCCAGCTCACAACGGACGGAGAACTATGGCTACACCTTC. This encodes CASSQRTENYGYTF. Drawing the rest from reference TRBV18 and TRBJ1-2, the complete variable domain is NAGVMQNPRHLVRRRGQEARLRCSPMKGHSHVYWYRQLPEEGLKFMVYLQKENIIDESGMPKERFSAEFPKEGPSILRIQQVVRGDSAAYFCASSQRTENYGYTFGSGTRLTVV.